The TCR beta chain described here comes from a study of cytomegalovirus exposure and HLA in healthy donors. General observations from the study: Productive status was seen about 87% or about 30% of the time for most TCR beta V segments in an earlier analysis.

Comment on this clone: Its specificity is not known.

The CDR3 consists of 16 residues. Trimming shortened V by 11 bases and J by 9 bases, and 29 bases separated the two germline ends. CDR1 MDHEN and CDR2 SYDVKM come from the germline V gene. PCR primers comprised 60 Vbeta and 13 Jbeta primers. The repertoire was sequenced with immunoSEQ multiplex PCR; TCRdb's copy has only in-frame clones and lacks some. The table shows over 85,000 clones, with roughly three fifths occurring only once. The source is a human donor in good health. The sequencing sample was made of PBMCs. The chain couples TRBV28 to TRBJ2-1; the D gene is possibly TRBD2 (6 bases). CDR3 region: CAATPWRAKLEGEQFF. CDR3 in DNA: TGTGCCGCCACCCCCTGGAGGGCGAAGCTGGAAGGTGAGCAGTTCTTC.